Listed here is a single T cell receptor (beta chain). What it recognizes is unknown. The sample comes from a study of T cells in localized non-small cell lung cancer. Study-level results: Longer overall survival was seen with higher T cell density measured in blood. One tumor region alone was sequenced, and heterogeneity therefore remains possible.

The table came from immunoSEQ multiplex PCR; TCRdb's copy has only in-frame clones and leaves some out. The profile shows 60,000 or so clones, roughly four fifths of them singletons. From germline, CDR1 is MNHNS and CDR2 SASEGT. CDR3 length: 14 amino acids. Trimming pared 3 bases from V and 6 bases from J, leaving 14 bases between. The sample was PBMCs, taken before any cancer treatment. This TCR derives from a man aged 35 to 69 with stage II lung adenocarcinoma. This sequence joins TRBV6-1 and TRBJ1-1, with D possibly TRBD1 on 6 matching bases. Written as DNA, the CDR3 is TGTGCCAGCAGTGACCAGCAGGGGAGGGCTGAAGCTTTCTTT. Its translation: CASSDQQGRAEAFF.